This is a list of T cell receptor beta chains from one sample in a study of blood T cell repertoires in COVID-19. Data came from immunoSEQ multiplex PCR; TCRdb stores just in-frame clones and leaves some out. Here the sample spans over 100,000 clones, 75% to 85% being singletons. The sequenced sample consisted of peripheral blood. These receptors were taken from a woman over 75 with acute or convalescent COVID-19. The CDR3 runs from the conserved cysteine through the conserved F or W. A D gene is named only where the DNA matches it firmly. Where a row states a size, it is once, few, many or the class of an expanded clone; other rows omit it.

j_call	v_call	cdr3_length	clone_size	d_call	cdr3_aa	cdr3_nt
TRBJ2-1	TRBV2	15	NA	TRBD2	CASSERSGRAIIQFF	TGTGCCAGCAGTGAACGAAGCGGGAGGGCTATAATCCAGTTCTTC
TRBJ2-7	TRBV3-1/TRBV3-2	14	NA	NA	CASSQDGSSYEQYF	TGTGCCAGCAGCCAAGACGGGAGCTCCTACGAGCAGTACTTC
TRBJ1-6	TRBV18	17	NA	TRBD1	CASSPIGGATGNSPLHF	TGTGCCAGCTCACCAATAGGGGGCGCGACGGGGAATTCACCCCTCCACTTT
TRBJ1-2	TRBV5-1	14	NA	TRBD1	CASSLDWTGQGYTF	TGCGCCAGCAGCTTGGATTGGACAGGCCAGGGCTACACCTTC
TRBJ2-1	TRBV7-3	15	NA	TRBD2	CASSLGGSAYNEQFF	TGTGCCAGCAGCTTAGGCGGGAGTGCCTACAATGAGCAGTTCTTC
TRBJ2-1	TRBV7-9	16	NA	TRBD2	CASSSTWSGSGDEQFF	TGTGCCAGCAGCTCGACCTGGAGCGGGAGCGGAGATGAGCAGTTCTTC
TRBJ1-2	TRBV6-5	13	NA	TRBD1	CASSWTGGGGYTF	TGTGCCAGCAGCTGGACAGGGGGCGGTGGCTACACCTTC
TRBJ2-7	TRBV7-2	16	NA	TRBD2	CASSLRTSGSSYEQYF	TGTGCCAGCAGCTTAAGGACTAGCGGGAGCTCCTACGAGCAGTACTTC
TRBJ2-7	TRBV11-1	12	once	NA	CASSPGLSEQYF	TGTGCCAGCAGCCCCGGACTCTCCGAGCAGTACTTC
TRBJ2-2	TRBV6-5	14	NA	NA	CASNIGANTGELFF	TGTGCCAGCAATATCGGGGCGAACACCGGGGAGCTGTTTTTT
TRBJ1-5	TRBV4-2	15	NA	NA	CASSQGMFSNQPQHF	TGTGCCAGCAGCCAAGGTATGTTTAGCAATCAGCCCCAGCATTTT
TRBJ1-5	TRBV6-5	13	few	NA	CASSPDSNQPQHF	TGTGCCAGCAGCCCAGACAGTAATCAGCCCCAGCATTTT
TRBJ1-3	TRBV30	14	NA	NA	CAWSVRGSGNTIYF	TGTGCCTGGAGTGTGCGGGGCTCTGGAAACACCATATATTTT
TRBJ1-6	TRBV21-1	13	NA	NA	CASSNCENSPLHF	TGTGCCAGCAGCAATTGTGAGAATTCACCCCTCCACTTT
TRBJ2-7	TRBV6-5	12	NA	NA	CASSPKGDEQYF	TGTGCCAGCAGTCCGAAAGGGGACGAGCAGTACTTC
TRBJ2-3	TRBV5-1	14	NA	NA	CASSLATGSDTQYF	TGCGCCAGCAGCTTGGCCACAGGGTCAGATACGCAGTATTTT
TRBJ1-3	TRBV6-2/TRBV6-3	16	NA	NA	CASSSTGRVVGNTIYF	TGTGCCAGCAGTTCTACAGGGCGAGTCGTGGGAAACACCATATATTTT
TRBJ1-5	TRBV19	16	NA	TRBD1	CASSYYATGGAEPQHF	TGTGCCAGTAGTTACTATGCGACAGGGGGCGCGGAGCCCCAGCATTTT
TRBJ2-7	TRBV30	14	NA	NA	CAWSDRMNLYEQYF	TGTGCCTGGAGCGACAGGATGAATCTTTACGAGCAGTACTTC
TRBJ1-6	TRBV15	13	NA	NA	CATSRDRGSPLHF	TGTGCCACCAGCAGAGACAGGGGATCACCCCTCCACTTT
TRBJ2-7	TRBV27	15	once	TRBD2	CASSLSASGVVEQYF	TGTGCCAGCAGTTTATCGGCTAGCGGGGTAGTGGAGCAGTACTTC
TRBJ1-2	TRBV28	13	NA	NA	CASREGVQYGYTF	TGTGCCAGCAGGGAGGGAGTCCAGTATGGCTACACCTTC
TRBJ2-5	TRBV3-1/TRBV3-2	13	NA	NA	CASSQSQRETQYF	TGTGCCAGCAGCCAAAGCCAAAGAGAGACCCAGTACTTC
TRBJ1-3	TRBV25-1	18	few	TRBD1	CASSEYIRGTGAGNTIYF	TGTGCCAGCAGTGAATATATTCGGGGGACAGGGGCTGGAAACACCATATATTTT
TRBJ1-1	TRBV19	15	NA	NA	CASSRPFHSLNEAFF	TGTGCCAGTAGTAGACCGTTCCACAGTCTAAATGAAGCTTTCTTT
TRBJ1-2	TRBV19	14	NA	NA	CASSSQVGLRGYTF	TGTGCCAGTAGTAGCCAGGTGGGACTACGTGGCTACACCTTC
TRBJ1-1	TRBV3-1/TRBV3-2	13	NA	NA	CASSQGQNTEAFF	TGTGCCAGCAGCCAAGGGCAGAACACTGAAGCTTTCTTT
TRBJ1-2	TRBV5-4	15	NA	NA	CASSLGQGVGYGYTF	TGTGCCAGCAGCTTGGGGCAGGGCGTGGGCTATGGCTACACCTTC